A selection of T cell receptor beta chains follows, all from one sample in a study of beta chain features in type 1 diabetes. Generated by immunoSEQ multiplex PCR, the TCRdb table keeps only in-frame clones and is missing some. The data show 230,000 or so clones, with approximately 16% seen just once and about 0.078% held by the top ten. Sequencing was carried out using naive CD4+ T cells from blood. The receptors shown here come from a man younger than 40 with type 1 diabetes. Both conserved end residues are part of each CDR3. D genes are given only for firm matches. Not every row has a clone size; where given, it reads once, few, many or a size class.

>TRBJ1-4|-|TRBV5-4|TRBD1
CASSTGQGPNEKLFF
TGTGCCAGCAGCACAGGACAGGGACCGAATGAAAAACTGTTTTTT
>TRBJ2-3|few|TRBV29-1|-
CSVVADTSTDTQYF
TGCAGCGTTGTCGCGGATACTAGCACAGATACGCAGTATTTT
>TRBJ2-1|few|TRBV30|-
CAWSVRFYEQFF
TGTGCCTGGAGTGTCCGTTTTTATGAGCAGTTCTTC
>TRBJ2-1|-|TRBV14|-
CASSHLMGTRSYNEQFF
TGTGCCAGCAGCCACCTTATGGGGACTCGGTCCTACAATGAGCAGTTCTTC
>TRBJ2-4|few|TRBV5-1|-
CASSLKAGILAKNIQYF
TGCGCCAGCAGCTTGAAGGCAGGCATATTAGCCAAAAACATTCAGTACTTC
>TRBJ2-1|few|TRBV7-2|-
CASSSSDNSYNEQFF
TGTGCCAGCAGCTCATCAGATAACTCCTACAATGAGCAGTTCTTC
>TRBJ2-2|-|TRBV11-3|-
CASSSLGRSNTGELFF
TGTGCCAGCAGCTCCTTGGGGAGATCGAACACCGGGGAGCTGTTTTTT
>TRBJ2-5|few|TRBV18|-
CASSLSARGETQYF
TGTGCCAGCTCACTATCGGCCCGAGGAGAGACCCAGTACTTC
>TRBJ2-3|-|TRBV20-1|-
CSATGEATQYF
TGCAGTGCAACAGGGGAGGCTACGCAGTATTTT
>TRBJ2-1|-|TRBV23-1|TRBD2
CASSPSTSGSYNEQFF
TGCGCCAGCAGTCCGTCTACTAGCGGGAGCTACAATGAGCAGTTCTTC
>TRBJ2-7|few|TRBV6-4|TRBD2
CASSQLAGDEQYF
TGTGCCAGCAGTCAACTAGCGGGAGACGAGCAGTACTTC
>TRBJ2-2|few|TRBV7-2|-
CASSLSTVGGELFF
TGTGCCAGCAGCTTAAGTACGGTGGGCGGGGAGCTGTTTTTT
>TRBJ2-7|-|TRBV29-1|-
CSVEQRNTYEQYF
TGCAGCGTTGAACAGCGGAACACCTACGAGCAGTACTTC
>TRBJ2-7|-|TRBV5-1|-
CASSLDRAYEQYF
TGCGCCAGCAGCTTGGACAGGGCCTACGAGCAGTACTTC
>TRBJ2-5|few|TRBV6-5|-
CASSYSDSQETQYF
TGTGCCAGCAGTTACTCGGACAGCCAAGAGACCCAGTACTTC
>TRBJ1-5|-|TRBV30|-
CAWSIYGYSNQPQHF
TGTGCCTGGAGTATCTATGGATATAGCAATCAGCCCCAGCATTTT
>TRBJ2-7|-|TRBV29-1|TRBD1
CSVSDRGASEQYF
TGCAGCGTTAGCGACAGGGGTGCCTCCGAGCAGTACTTC
>TRBJ2-5|few|TRBV4-2|-
CASSQDSRGETQYF
TGTGCCAGCAGCCAAGACTCCCGGGGGGAGACCCAGTACTTC
>TRBJ2-7|few|TRBV2|TRBD1
CASIRQGTTYEQYF
TGTGCCAGCATACGACAGGGGACGACCTACGAGCAGTACTTC
>TRBJ1-5|-|TRBV30|-
CAWAGVDNQPQHF
TGTGCCTGGGCCGGGGTCGACAATCAGCCCCAGCATTTT